The subject of this entry is one T cell receptor (beta chain). The antigen is undetermined. These data come from a study of T cells expressing NK-cell markers. Study summary: Most of the eight sequenced donors were HCMV-seropositive; one was seronegative.

Reanalyzing the 5' RACE reads, TCRdb keeps one entry per CDR3 protein, without DNA. The sample includes 500,000 or so distinct CDR3 sequences. Broader study findings: Topping the CD3+CD56-NKG2C+ fraction as well were these clonotypes, in a handful of donors.

The CDR3 totals 15 residues. Germline CDR1 SGHRS, CDR2 YFSETQ. The TCR was taken from a man between 18 and 29 years old in good health. The chain employs TRBV5-1 and TRBJ2-5. The sequenced sample was blood T cells: a sorted CD56 or NKG2C T cell subset, CD4+ or CD8+ T cells, or bulk PBMC T cells (not recorded which). Here the CDR3 reads CASSLRRLPQETQYF.